What follows are 28 T cell receptor beta chains derived from one specimen sequenced in a study of blood T cell repertoires in COVID-19. Data came from immunoSEQ multiplex PCR; TCRdb stores just in-frame clones and leaves some out. The table has hundreds of thousands of clones, approximately 83% seen once. The sample was peripheral blood. The receptors were gathered from a woman of 80 years or more with acute or convalescent COVID-19.

The gene calls are TRBV5-6 and TRBJ2-5, with 7 nucleotides matching TRBD1. V was clipped by 4 bases and J by 2 bases; unmatched bases: 5. CDR3 size: 14 residues. Germline CDR1 reads SGHDT; CDR2 reads YYEEEE. Here the CDR3 DNA reads TGTGCCAGCAGCAGGGACAGACCTCAAGAGACCCAGTACTTC. This translates into CASSRDRPQETQYF. Together with reference TRBV5-6 and TRBJ2-5, the CDR3 gives the full variable domain: DAGVTQSPTHLIKTRGQQVTLRCSPKSGHDTVSWYQQALGQGPQFIFQYYEEEERQRGNFPDRFSGHQFPNYSSELNVNALLLGDSALYLCASSRDRPQETQYFGPGTRLLVL.

The chain combines TRBV19 with TRBJ1-5; tentatively, D is TRBD1 (6 bases). The CDR3 covers 15 residues. Looked up from germline, CDR1 is LNHDA and CDR2 is SQIVND (reference sequence). Trimming stripped 6 bases from V and 3 bases from J, with 15 bases between. CDR3 amino acids: CASREGGHHNQPQHF. The CDR3 DNA reads as TGTGCCAGTAGGGAAGGGGGACACCACAATCAGCCCCAGCATTTT.

The rearrangement joins TRBV12-3 or TRBV12-4 to TRBJ2-5, with D uncertain. Trimming took 6 bases from V and 5 from J, leaving 10 bases between them. This CDR3 spans 12 amino acids. Written as DNA, the CDR3 is TGTGCCAGCAGCCCGATCAGGGAGACCCAGTACTTC. Translation: CASSPIRETQYF.

In its sample, this clone was seen once. J is TRBJ1-1 and V is TRBV10-3; D possibly corresponds to TRBD1 (5 bases). This CDR3 has 10 amino acids. V gave up 4 bases and J gave up 11 bases, with 8 bases separating them. Looked up from germline, CDR1 is ENHRY and CDR2 is SYGVKD. The CDR3 sequence is CAISAGGAFF. The CDR3 nucleotides read TGTGCCATCAGTGCGGGGGGGGCTTTCTTT.

This clone was counted once. The V call is TRBV30, the J call TRBJ2-2; perhaps TRBD1 as D (6 bases). Germline V gene lookup returns CDR1 GTSNPN and CDR2 SVGIG (reference sequence). V was clipped by 2 bases and J by 7 bases, with 14 bases between them. The CDR3 has 14 residues. CDR3 DNA: TGTGCCTGGAGTATAACAGGGTTTGGCGGGGAGCTGTTTTTT. It specifies CAWSITGFGGELFF.

The chain uses TRBV6-2 or TRBV6-3 and TRBJ1-2, with TRBD1 matching over 9 bases. V shed 2 bases and J 3 bases; nucleotides not matched to a gene: 4. The CDR3 is 15 amino acids. The germline V gene has CDR1 MNHEY and CDR2 SVGEGT. The CDR3 reads CASSYLGDRDYGYTF. The CDR3 nucleotides read TGTGCCAGCAGTTACCTCGGGGACAGGGACTATGGCTACACCTTC.

The rearrangement uses TRBV29-1 and TRBJ2-1, with D possibly TRBD1 on 6 matching bases. The germline CDR1 and CDR2 sequences are SQVTM and ANQGSEA. Trimming stripped 4 bases from V and 9 bases from J, with 13 bases between. The CDR3 is 12 amino acids. The CDR3 sequence: CSVGRGLGEQFF. The CDR3 DNA reads as TGCAGCGTTGGCAGGGGCCTGGGTGAGCAGTTCTTC.

A few counts support this clone. For the CDR3, the DNA is TGTGCCAGTAACGGCAGGGGGAATTCACCCCTCCACTTT. Translation gives CASNGRGNSPLHF. The genes are TRBV19 and TRBJ1-6; 7 bases align to TRBD1. Germline CDR1 is LNHDA and CDR2 is SQIVND (reference sequence). V lost 7 bases, J lost 7 bases, and 4 bases stayed unmatched. The CDR3 has 13 residues.

This clone was observed a handful of times. V gene TRBV20-1 combines with J gene TRBJ2-1; D gene uncertain. V lost 5 bases, J lost 7 bases, and 9 bases lay in between. This CDR3 is 11 amino acids long. The germline gives CDR1 DFQATT, CDR2 SNEGSKA (reference sequence). Here the CDR3 DNA reads TGCAGTGCTTCCTACTTAAATGAGCAGTTCTTC. Amino acids: CSASYLNEQFF.

This clone came up a few times. The genes are TRBV30 and TRBJ1-1; 8 bases agree with TRBD1. Trimming at V came to 2 bases and at J to 4 bases, leaving 9 bases not matched to a gene. The CDR3 is 15 amino acids. The germline CDR1 and CDR2 sequences are GTSNPN and SVGIG (reference sequence). CDR3 residues: CAWSLRTGRGTEAFF. The CDR3 DNA reads TGTGCCTGGAGTCTGCGGACAGGGAGGGGCACTGAAGCTTTCTTT.

The chain carries TRBV5-6 and TRBJ1-6, with 7 positions matching TRBD1. The germline CDR1 and CDR2 sequences are SGHDT and YYEEEE. V was clipped by 0 bases and J by 8 bases; unmatched bases: 5. The CDR3 is 15 residues long. The CDR3 loop is CASSLGDRVYSPLHF. The CDR3 DNA sequence: TGTGCCAGCAGCTTGGGGGACAGAGTCTATTCACCCCTCCACTTT.

J is TRBJ2-7 and V is TRBV28, with D uncertain. The CDR3 runs to 12 residues. CDR1 is MDHEN, CDR2 SYDVKM, per germline. The germline V and J ends were trimmed by 3 bases and 4 bases, with 7 bases remaining between them. In nucleotides, the CDR3 is TGTGCCAGCAGTTTTCTTCGTTACGAGCAGTACTTC. Encoded protein: CASSFLRYEQYF.

V gene TRBV30 combines with J gene TRBJ2-3; 15 bases match TRBD2. V was clipped by 2 bases and J by 4 bases; unmatched bases: 7. The CDR3 has 17 residues. Looked up from germline, CDR1 is GTSNPN and CDR2 is SVGIG (reference sequence). CDR3 sequence: CAWSPGLAGGFADTQYF. The CDR3 DNA follows: TGTGCCTGGAGTCCCGGACTAGCGGGGGGGTTCGCAGATACGCAGTATTTT. Based on the CDR3 plus reference TRBV30 and TRBJ2-3, the full variable domain is SQTIHQWPATLVQPVGSPLSLECTVEGTSNPNLYWYRQAAGRGLQLLFYSVGIGQISSEVPQNLSASRPQDRQFILSSKKLLLSDSGFYLCAWSPGLAGGFADTQYFGPGTRLTVL.

This clone has a single count. This chain's CDR3 is CASSGTGEKLFF. The CDR3 DNA reads TGTGCCAGCAGCGGGACAGGGGAAAAACTGTTTTTT. This rearrangement joins TRBV5-4 to TRBJ1-4, with 9 bases aligning to TRBD1. Looked up from germline, CDR1 is SGHNT and CDR2 is YYREEE (reference sequence). Trimming at V came to 4 bases and at J to 8 bases, leaving 0 bases not matched to a gene. The CDR3 is 12 residues long.

The chain combines TRBV5-1 with TRBJ1-2; D not certain. The CDR3 is made up of 15 amino acids. The germline V gene has CDR1 SGHRS and CDR2 YFSETQ. V gave up 0 bases and J gave up 0 bases, with 9 bases separating them. DNA of the CDR3: TGCGCCAGCAGCTTGGGGGCAGCCGCTAACTATGGCTACACCTTC. Amino acid sequence: CASSLGAAANYGYTF.

This chain uses TRBV19 with TRBJ1-6; a weak D match, TRBD1 (5 bases). The germline CDR1 and CDR2 sequences are LNHDA and SQIVND (reference sequence). The CDR3 totals 11 residues. CDR3 region: CWDCDNSPLHF. The CDR3 bases are TGTTGGGACTGTGATAATTCACCCCTCCACTTT.

The V gene is TRBV5-4, the J gene TRBJ2-5; TRBD2 matches at 7 bases. V trimming: 7 bases; J trimming: 0 bases; junction bases outside the gene matches: 18. Germline V gives CDR1 SGHNT, CDR2 YYREEE (reference sequence). The CDR3 extends over 18 amino acids. The DNA for the CDR3 is TGTGCCAGCCATGGGCGGGAGTCGGCCCCAAGGTACCAAGAGACCCAGTACTTC. Translated, it gives CASHGRESAPRYQETQYF.

V and J are TRBV11-2 and TRBJ2-1; D is possibly TRBD2 (6 bases). CDR1 SGHAT and CDR2 FQNNGV come from the germline V gene. Deletions cut 3 bases from V and 4 bases from J, with 22 bases between. The CDR3 runs to 18 residues. DNA of the CDR3: TGTGCCAGCAGCTTCCGGCTCGCCGGGGGTCTGGGTTACAATGAGCAGTTCTTC. Translated, it gives CASSFRLAGGLGYNEQFF. The full variable domain, rest sourced from reference TRBV11-2 and TRBJ2-1, is EAGVAQSPRYKIIEKRQSVAFWCNPISGHATLYWYQQILGQGPKLLIQFQNNGVVDDSQLPKDRFSAERLKGVDSTLKIQPAKLEDSAVYLCASSFRLAGGLGYNEQFFGPGTRLTVL.

The chain couples TRBV19 to TRBJ2-5; D is uncertain. The CDR3 length is 12 residues. V lost 4 bases, J lost 2 bases, and 5 bases lay in between. CDR1 is LNHDA, CDR2 SQIVND, per germline (reference sequence). The CDR3 is CASSTQQETQYF. The CDR3 DNA reads as TGTGCCAGTAGTACACAGCAAGAGACCCAGTACTTC.

The chain carries TRBV6-5 and TRBJ1-2; maybe TRBD1 (6 bases). Germline lookup yields CDR1 MNHEY and CDR2 SVGAGI. The CDR3 contains 14 residues. With 5 bases removed from V and 2 bases from J, the gap between germline ends came to 12 bases. The CDR3 here is CASSKSGANYGYTF. The DNA for the CDR3 is TGTGCCAGCAGTAAGTCAGGGGCAAACTATGGCTACACCTTC.

This chain uses TRBV30 with TRBJ2-3, with D possibly being TRBD2 (6 bases). The length of the CDR3 is 15 residues. Trimming stripped 3 bases from V and 2 bases from J, with 15 bases between. Germline CDR1 and CDR2: GTSNPN and SVGIG (reference sequence). This chain's CDR3 is CAWRGRGASTDTQYF. CDR3 in DNA: TGTGCCTGGAGGGGCCGCGGGGCTTCCACAGATACGCAGTATTTT.

This chain joins TRBV5-1 and TRBJ1-1; D unresolved. Trimming stripped 4 bases from V and 1 base from J, with 11 bases between. CDR3 length: 14 residues. Germline-derived CDR1 and CDR2 are SGHRS and YFSETQ. CDR3 in DNA: TGCGCCAGCAGCGCGAGGGCGGAGAACACTGAAGCTTTCTTT. Amino acids: CASSARAENTEAFF. The full variable domain, its missing parts supplied by reference TRBV5-1 and TRBJ1-1, is KAGVTQTPRYLIKTRGQQVTLSCSPISGHRSVSWYQQTPGQGLQFLFEYFSETQRNKGNFPGRFSGRQFSNSRSEMNVSTLELGDSALYLCASSARAENTEAFFGQGTRLTVV.

The genes are TRBV4-1 and TRBJ2-7; TRBD2 agrees at 13 bases. With 4 bases clipped from V and 5 bases from J, the junction kept 8 bases outside the gene matches. Germline V gene lookup returns CDR1 MGHRA and CDR2 YSYEKL. CDR3 length: 16 amino acids. In DNA form, the CDR3 reads TGCGCCAGCAGCCGTACTAGCGGGGGGGCCGAGAACGAGCAGTACTTC. This encodes CASSRTSGGAENEQYF.

The V and J genes are TRBV27 and TRBJ1-6; D unclear. V was pared by 4 bases and J by 10 bases, with 26 bases between. The CDR3 consists of 18 residues. The germline CDR1 and CDR2 sequences are MNHEY and SMNVEV (reference sequence). The CDR3 region is CASSSEGPPSLRWSPLHF. The CDR3 DNA sequence: TGTGCCAGCAGTTCAGAGGGCCCCCCGAGTCTCCGCTGGTCACCCCTCCACTTT.

The chain recombines TRBV7-2 with TRBJ2-2; maybe TRBD1 (5 bases). This CDR3 has 14 amino acids. Germline V gene lookup returns CDR1 SGHTA and CDR2 FQGNSA. Trimming pared 1 base from V and 5 bases from J, leaving 8 bases between. The CDR3 sequence: CASSLGPGTGELFF. Written as DNA, the CDR3 is TGTGCCAGCAGCTTAGGGCCAGGGACCGGGGAGCTGTTTTTT.

The chain carries TRBV27 and TRBJ1-3, with 7 bases fitting TRBD1. CDR3 length: 19 residues. Losses at the gene ends were 5 bases for V and 0 bases for J; bases not matched to a gene: 16. The V gene's germline CDR1 is MNHEY and CDR2 SMNVEV (reference sequence). CDR3 region: CASSKSRGQLYYSGNTIYF. As DNA, the CDR3 is TGTGCCAGCAGTAAGTCCCGGGGACAGCTATACTACTCTGGAAACACCATATATTTT.

The J gene is TRBJ1-3, the V gene TRBV7-6; TRBD1 might be the D (5 bases). V gave up 1 base and J gave up 3 bases, with 16 bases separating them. From germline, CDR1 is SGHVS and CDR2 FNYEAQ. The CDR3 runs to 17 residues. This CDR3 reads CASSLDQPGGYGNTIYF. The CDR3 nucleotides are TGTGCCAGCAGCTTAGACCAGCCGGGGGGATATGGAAACACCATATATTTT.

The gene calls are TRBV3-1 (or the pseudogene TRBV3-2) and TRBJ2-3; 8 nucleotides align to TRBD2. The germline V gene has CDR1 LGHDT and CDR2 YNNKEL (reference sequence). V gave up 1 base and J gave up 5 bases; unmatched junction bases: 5. The CDR3 spans 15 residues. CDR3 nucleotide sequence: TGTGCCAGCAGCCAAGTACGGGGGGGCCAAGATACGCAGTATTTT. Protein: CASSQVRGGQDTQYF.